The present T cell receptor (beta chain) was sequenced within a study of T cells in Graves' hyperthyroidism and ophthalmopathy. This clonotype was counted many times. The study left out patients who had uncontrolled infection, other autoimmune disease, pregnancy or lactation. TCR beta CDR3 regions were amplified from RNA transcripts. The HTBI primer set was used in a first-round RT-PCR of the TCR CDR3. TCRdb reprocessed the multiplex PCR reads with MiXCR, giving one entry per CDR3 protein. The sample contains about 290,000 distinct CDR3 sequences, 13% of which appear only once. With 0 bases removed from V and 1 base from J, the gap between germline ends came to 5 bases. Germline CDR1 KGHSH, CDR2 LQKENI. This CDR3 has 14 amino acids.

Sequencing input: blood. The genes are TRBV18 and TRBJ2-3; D is undetermined. This TCR came from a woman in her 30s with Graves' hyperthyroidism that later progressed to Graves' ophthalmopathy. CDR3 protein: CASSPPYGTDTQYF. CDR3 sequence (DNA): TGTGCCAGCTCACCACCATACGGCACAGATACGCAGTATTTT.